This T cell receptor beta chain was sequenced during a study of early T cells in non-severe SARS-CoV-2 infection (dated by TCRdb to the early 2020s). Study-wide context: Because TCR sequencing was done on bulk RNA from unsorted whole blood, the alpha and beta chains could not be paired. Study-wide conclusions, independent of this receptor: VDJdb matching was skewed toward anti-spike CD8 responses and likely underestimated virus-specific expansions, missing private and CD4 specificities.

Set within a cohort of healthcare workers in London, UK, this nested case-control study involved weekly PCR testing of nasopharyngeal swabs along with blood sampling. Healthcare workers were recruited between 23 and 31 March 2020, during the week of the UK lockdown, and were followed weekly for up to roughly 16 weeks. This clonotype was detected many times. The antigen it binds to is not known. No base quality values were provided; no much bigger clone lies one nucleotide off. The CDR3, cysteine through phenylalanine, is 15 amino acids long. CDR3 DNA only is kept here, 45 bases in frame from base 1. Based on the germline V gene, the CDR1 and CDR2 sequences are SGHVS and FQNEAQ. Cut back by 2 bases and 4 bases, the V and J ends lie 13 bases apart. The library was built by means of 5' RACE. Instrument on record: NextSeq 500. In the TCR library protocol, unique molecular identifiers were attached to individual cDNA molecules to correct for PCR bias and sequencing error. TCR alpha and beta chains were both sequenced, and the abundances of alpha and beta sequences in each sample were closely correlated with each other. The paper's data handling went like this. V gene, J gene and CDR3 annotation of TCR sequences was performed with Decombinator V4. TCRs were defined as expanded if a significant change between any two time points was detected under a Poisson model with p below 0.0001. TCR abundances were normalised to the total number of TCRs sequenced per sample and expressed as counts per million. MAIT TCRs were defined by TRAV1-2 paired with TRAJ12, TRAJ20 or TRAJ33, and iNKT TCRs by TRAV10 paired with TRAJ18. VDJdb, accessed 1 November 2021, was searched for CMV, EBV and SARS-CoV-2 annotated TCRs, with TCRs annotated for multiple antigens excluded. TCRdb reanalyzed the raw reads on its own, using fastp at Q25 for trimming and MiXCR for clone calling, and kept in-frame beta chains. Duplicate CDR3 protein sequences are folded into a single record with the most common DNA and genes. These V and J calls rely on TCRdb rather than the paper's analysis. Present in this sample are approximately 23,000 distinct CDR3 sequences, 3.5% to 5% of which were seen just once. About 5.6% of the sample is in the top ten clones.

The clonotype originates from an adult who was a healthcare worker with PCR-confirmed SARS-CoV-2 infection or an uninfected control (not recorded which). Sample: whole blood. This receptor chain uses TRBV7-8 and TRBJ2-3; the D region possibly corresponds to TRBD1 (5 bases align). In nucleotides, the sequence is TGTGCCAGCAGCTTATTCTCCAGGGCCCCAGATACGCAGTATTTT. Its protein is CASSLFSRAPDTQYF.